This T cell receptor beta chain appears in the sequencing data of a study of OX40 agonist ivuxolimab in advanced cancers. Repertoires were generated with immunoSEQ multiplex PCR, while TCRdb's copy carries only in-frame clones and drops some. The sample records about 89,000 clones, around nine tenths being singletons. A word on this clone: Its antigen is undetermined.

Germline CDR1 is SGDLS and CDR2 is YYNGEE. This CDR3 region has 16 residues. Trimming removed 5 bases from V and 2 bases from J; junction bases left unmatched: 9. With autoimmune disease history or systemic immunosuppression, patients were excluded. Peripheral blood came from all dose cohorts at three timepoints. The study, taken as a whole, reports: CD4+ and CD8+ T cells in blood underwent clonal expansion by week 6 at 0.1 to 3.0 mg/kg. Partial responders at 0.1-3.0 mg/kg showed near-lowest clonal expansion.

The genes are TRBV9 and TRBJ2-2, with 7 bases fitting TRBD1. Sequences were derived from CD4+ or CD8+ T cells sorted from blood, sampled in a trial of the OX40 agonist ivuxolimab. The receptor was isolated from an adult with an advanced solid tumor such as melanoma, head and neck, liver or kidney cancer. The CDR3, as DNA: TGTGCCAGCAGGACTGCCGGGACAGCAAACACCGGGGAGCTGTTTTTT. Its translation: CASRTAGTANTGELFF.